This TCR beta chain was sequenced during a study of Graves' ophthalmopathy and Graves' hyperthyroidism. General study findings and limits: In blood, most expanded thyroid clonotypes above 0.001 frequency were also detected. Ophthalmopathy progression was predicted with about 71% sensitivity and approximately 72% specificity.

CDR3 size: 14 residues. In germline, CDR1 is LNHNV, CDR2 YYDKDF (reference sequence). Trimming removed 0 bases at V and 3 bases at J, with 8 bases between. To note about this clonotype: As yet, its antigen is unknown.

RNA served as the template for amplifying TCR beta CDR3 regions. HTBI primers were employed in first-round RT-PCR, then a second-round multiplex PCR followed. TCRdb fed the multiplex PCR reads into MiXCR, producing one record per CDR3 protein. Among about 700,000 distinct CDR3 sequences listed, 40% were seen once. The sequence came from an adult man with Graves' ophthalmopathy. Material: peripheral blood. The chain links TRBV15 to TRBJ1-1; D is ambiguous. The CDR3 protein is CATSRDWEDTEAFF. CDR3 DNA sequence: TGTGCCACCAGCAGAGATTGGGAGGACACTGAAGCTTTCTTT.